Each of the 20 T cell receptor beta chains below was sequenced from the same sample in a study of T cell responses to AZD1222 COVID-19 vaccine. Sequenced by immunoSEQ multiplex PCR; TCRdb stores in-frame clones only, minus some. The repertoire consists of about 99,000 clones, with about nine tenths occurring once and the leading ten covering roughly 44%. The sample was peripheral blood, taken on day 0 of AZD1222 vaccination. Every receptor here comes from an adult in good health.

This clone is a singleton in its sample. V usage is TRBV5-1 and J usage is TRBJ1-2; tentatively, D is TRBD1 (6 bases). Germline CDR1 SGHRS, CDR2 YFSETQ. The CDR3 runs 16 residues. V was shortened by 5 bases and J by 2 bases, with 19 bases between the two germline ends. In DNA, the CDR3 is TGCGCCAGCAGAGCCGGACACAGGGACGTCAACTATGGCTACACCTTC. Translating it yields CASRAGHRDVNYGYTF. The variable domain in full, completed from reference TRBV5-1 and TRBJ1-2, reads KAGVTQTPRYLIKTRGQQVTLSCSPISGHRSVSWYQQTPGQGLQFLFEYFSETQRNKGNFPGRFSGRQFSNSRSEMNVSTLELGDSALYLCASRAGHRDVNYGYTFGSGTRLTVV.

For the CDR3, the DNA is TGTGCCAGCAGTGGGGACAGGAGCTCCTACGAGCAGTACTTC. This gives the protein CASSGDRSSYEQYF. This sequence joins TRBV2 and TRBJ2-7, with 8 bases lining up with TRBD1. V lost 4 bases, J lost 0 bases, and 2 bases stayed unmatched. Germline values: CDR1 SNHLY, CDR2 FYNNEI. The CDR3 covers 14 residues.

The chain is built from TRBV10-2 and TRBJ2-7; 13 bases are a match to TRBD2. CDR3 length: 14 amino acids. Trimming took 8 bases from V and 0 from J; bases not matched to a gene: 1. CDR1 is WSHSY and CDR2 is SAAADI in the germline V gene. The CDR3 spells CASRTSGSSYEQYF. The CDR3 DNA follows: TGCGCCAGCCGGACTAGCGGGAGCTCCTACGAGCAGTACTTC.

The chain couples TRBV2 to TRBJ2-1, with a weak D call TRBD1 (6 bases). Trimming removed 5 bases from V and 5 bases from J, with 13 bases in between. The CDR3 sequence is 14 residues long. CDR1 SNHLY and CDR2 FYNNEI come from the germline V gene. CDR3 residues: CASSLWDTNNEQFF. The CDR3 coding sequence is TGTGCCAGCAGTCTTTGGGACACCAACAATGAGCAGTTCTTC.

V usage is TRBV6-4 and J usage is TRBJ2-3; a weak D match, TRBD2 (5 bases). CDR1 is MRHNA, CDR2 SNTAGT, per germline. The CDR3 extends over 14 amino acids. V lost 5 bases to trimming and J lost 1 base, with 10 bases between them. For the CDR3, the DNA is TGTGCCAGCAGTTCAGGAGGTGGCACAGATACGCAGTATTTT. Residues: CASSSGGGTDTQYF.

The CDR3 reads CASSFGANTIYF. The DNA for the CDR3 is TGTGCCAGCAGCTTCGGGGCCAACACCATATATTTT. V and J are TRBV11-3 and TRBJ1-3; maybe TRBD1 (5 bases). Per germline, CDR1 SGHNT and CDR2 YENEEA. The CDR3 has 12 residues. V was cut by 3 bases and J by 7 bases, with 7 bases left in between.

This rearrangement joins TRBV27 to TRBJ2-7; 12 positions agree with TRBD2. Trimming removed 4 bases from V and 3 bases from J; junction bases left unmatched: 1. Germline V gene lookup returns CDR1 MNHEY and CDR2 SMNVEV (reference sequence). The length of the CDR3 is 14 residues. DNA for the CDR3: TGTGCCAGCAGTTCTAGCGGGAGGGGCTACGAGCAGTACTTC. Protein: CASSSSGRGYEQYF.

The chain recombines TRBV7-9 with TRBJ1-4; no firm D call. V shed 4 bases and J shed 1 base, with 7 bases lying between them. The germline V gene has CDR1 SEHNR and CDR2 FQNEAQ (reference sequence). This CDR3 spans 14 amino acids. The CDR3 DNA is TGTGCCAGCAGCTGGCGGGGAACTAATGAAAAACTGTTTTTT. Its translation: CASSWRGTNEKLFF.

This rearrangement joins TRBV6-1 to TRBJ1-1; D is unresolved. The CDR3 runs 13 residues. In germline, CDR1 is MNHNS, CDR2 SASEGT. V lost 6 bases and J lost 0, with 8 bases in between. The CDR3 protein is CASSPQVNTEAFF. The CDR3 DNA reads TGTGCCAGCAGCCCCCAAGTGAACACTGAAGCTTTCTTT.

The chain's CDR3 is CASSPLESSYEQYF. CDR3 in DNA: TGTGCCAGCTCACCTTTGGAGAGCTCCTACGAGCAGTACTTC. The rearrangement uses TRBV18 and TRBJ2-7, with no clear D. CDR1 and CDR2 (germline): KGHSH, LQKENI. Trimming shortened V by 3 bases and J by 0 bases, and 9 bases separated the two germline ends. This CDR3 spans 14 amino acids.

The CDR3 DNA follows: TGTGCCAGCAGCCCATCAGCGGGAAGCTACGAGCAGTACTTC. Translation gives CASSPSAGSYEQYF. The chain joins TRBV7-2 to TRBJ2-7; 7 bases match TRBD2. Germline loops: CDR1 SGHTA, CDR2 FQGNSA. This CDR3 has 14 amino acids. J gave up 3 bases and V 5 bases, and 7 bases lay outside the gene matches.

V gene TRBV7-8 combines with J gene TRBJ2-3, with D possibly TRBD1 on 5 matching bases. Germline V gives CDR1 SGHVS, CDR2 FQNEAQ. Trimming shortened V by 11 bases and J by 3 bases, and 18 bases separated the two germline ends. The CDR3 contains 14 residues. In nucleotides, the CDR3 is TGTGCCGACGACTCTATTAGGGGTACAGATACGCAGTATTTT. This gives the protein CADDSIRGTDTQYF.

V usage is TRBV18 and J usage is TRBJ1-5; 10 bases fit TRBD1. The germline V gene has CDR1 KGHSH and CDR2 LQKENI. This CDR3 is built from 15 residues. Trimming at V came to 5 bases and at J to 7 bases, leaving 8 bases not matched to a gene. In DNA form, the CDR3 reads TGTGCCAGCTCAGCATCCGGGACAGGGGTCCAGCCCCAGCATTTT. Amino acids: CASSASGTGVQPQHF.

The V and J genes are TRBV5-8 and TRBJ2-5; D might be TRBD2 (7 bases). The CDR3 spans 14 residues. Germline V gene lookup returns CDR1 SGHTS and CDR2 YDEGEE. Deletions cut 6 bases from V and 4 bases from J, with 16 bases between. CDR3 DNA sequence: TGTGCCAGCATCCCGAGGGGGGGCGGAGAGACCCAGTACTTC. Translating it yields CASIPRGGGETQYF. Supplemented by reference TRBV5-8 and TRBJ2-5, the full variable domain reads EAGVTQSPTHLIKTRGQQATLRCSPISGHTSVYWYQQALGLGLQFLLWYDEGEERNRGNFPPRFSGRQFPNYSSELNVNALELEDSALYLCASIPRGGGETQYFGPGTRLLVL.

The CDR3 nucleotides are TGTGCCACCAGTGATTTGAGCCCCCAGGGCCCCTGGGGTGAGCAGTTCTTC. Its translation is CATSDLSPQGPWGEQFF. This chain joins TRBV24-1 and TRBJ2-1, with D perhaps TRBD1 (5 bases). The germline CDR1 and CDR2 sequences are KGHDR and SFDVKD. V was trimmed by 0 bases and J by 9 bases, leaving 20 bases between them. The CDR3 runs to 17 residues.

A few counts support this clone. The V call is TRBV28, the J call TRBJ1-3; D uncertain. This CDR3 has 11 amino acids. V shed 5 bases and J shed 8 bases, with 7 bases lying between them. Germline V lookup: CDR1 MDHEN, CDR2 SYDVKM. The DNA of the CDR3 is TGTGCCAGCAGTCTTGCGGACACCATATATTTT. This gives the protein CASSLADTIYF.

The chain couples TRBV13 to TRBJ2-3, with unresolved D. The ends were cut back, 1 base at V and 1 base at J, with 9 bases in the middle. Germline loops: CDR1 PRHDT, CDR2 FYEKMQ (reference sequence). The CDR3 is made up of 15 amino acids. CDR3 DNA sequence: TGTGCCAGCAGCTTAGAGAGTCCCCGCACAGATACGCAGTATTTT. This translates into CASSLESPRTDTQYF.

The rearrangement uses TRBV7-9 and TRBJ2-7; tentatively, D is TRBD2 (5 bases). The V end lost 0 bases, the J end lost 7 bases, and 10 bases lay between the germline ends. Germline CDR1 SEHNR, CDR2 FQNEAQ (reference sequence). This CDR3 has 13 residues. CDR3 protein: CASSLAGPGEQYF. The CDR3 bases are TGTGCCAGCAGCTTAGCAGGCCCGGGGGAGCAGTACTTC.

This chain links TRBV7-9 with TRBJ2-1, with TRBD2 identical over 11 bases. The ends lost 4 bases at V and 6 bases at J; junction bases unmatched: 17. The CDR3 sequence is 19 residues long. Germline CDR1 and CDR2: SEHNR and FQNEAQ (reference sequence). The CDR3 spells CASSWRGVFSGRAPNEQFF. The CDR3 coding sequence is TGTGCCAGCAGCTGGAGGGGCGTTTTTAGCGGGAGGGCCCCCAATGAGCAGTTCTTC.

This rearrangement joins TRBV28 to TRBJ1-1; 7 nucleotides agree with TRBD1. The V gene's germline CDR1 is MDHEN and CDR2 SYDVKM. The junction had 7 bases not matched to a gene; V was cut back by 2 bases and J by 4 bases. This CDR3 region has 15 residues. CDR3 loop: CASSLRAGGGTEAFF. As DNA, the CDR3 is TGTGCCAGCAGTTTAAGGGCAGGGGGGGGCACTGAAGCTTTCTTT.